This T cell receptor (beta chain) stems from a study of neurological immune-mediated disorders. This clonotype was recorded many times. 5'RACE with 10-nucleotide random UMIs generated the cDNA. TCRdb passed the 5' RACE reads through MiXCR, listing each CDR3 protein once. This sample has more than 15,000 distinct CDR3 sequences, with approximately 15% found just once. The CDR3 covers 14 residues. The trim removed 3 bases at V and 1 base at J, leaving 5 bases unmatched. Per the germline V gene, CDR1 is DFQATT and CDR2 is SNEGSKA (reference sequence). V is TRBV20-1 and J is TRBJ1-1; TRBD1 agrees at 7 bases. The sample was PBMCs. The sequence derives from a man in his sixties with HTLV-1-associated myelopathy (HAM/TSP). The CDR3 nucleotides are TGCAGTGCTAGTATGGGACAGACGAACACTGAAGCTTTCTTT. It is translated as CSASMGQTNTEAFF.